This T cell receptor beta chain derives from a study of blood T cells in healthy people across ages. This clonotype occurred a few times. It was with a sample-barcoded 5' primer and a J-beta primer mix that a second PCR of about 7 to 12 cycles was run. TCRdb itself ran the 5' RACE reads through MiXCR, one entry per CDR3 protein. The sample includes 650,000 to 1,000,000 distinct CDR3 sequences, under 40% seen only once; the top ten take 10% to 15%. Sequenced sample: blood. This sequence was found in a man aged 18-30 years in good health.

The CDR3 coding sequence is TGTGCCAGCAGTTCCCGAGATGCAACTAATGAAAAACTGTTTTTT. Amino acid sequence: CASSSRDATNEKLFF. J is TRBJ1-4 and V is TRBV6-2 or TRBV6-3; no firm D call. CDR3 length equals 15 residues. Trimming removed 4 bases from V and 0 bases from J, with 9 bases in between. Germline V lookup: CDR1 MNHEY, CDR2 SVGEGT.